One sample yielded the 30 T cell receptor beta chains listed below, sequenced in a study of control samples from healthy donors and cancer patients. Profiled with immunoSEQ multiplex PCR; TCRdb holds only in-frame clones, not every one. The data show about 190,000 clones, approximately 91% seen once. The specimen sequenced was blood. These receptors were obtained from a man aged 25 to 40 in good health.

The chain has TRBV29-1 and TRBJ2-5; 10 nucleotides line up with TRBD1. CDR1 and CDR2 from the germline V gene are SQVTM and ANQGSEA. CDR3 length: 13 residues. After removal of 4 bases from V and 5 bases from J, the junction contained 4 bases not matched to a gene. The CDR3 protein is CSVGQGAGETQYF. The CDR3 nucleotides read TGCAGCGTTGGACAGGGGGCGGGGGAGACCCAGTACTTC.

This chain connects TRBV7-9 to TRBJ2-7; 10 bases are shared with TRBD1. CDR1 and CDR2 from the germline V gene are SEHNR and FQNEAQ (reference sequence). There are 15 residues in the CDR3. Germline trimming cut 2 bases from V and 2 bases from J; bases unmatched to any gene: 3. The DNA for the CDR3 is TGTGCCAGCAGCTTAAGGACAGGGGGACCCTACGAGCAGTACTTC. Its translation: CASSLRTGGPYEQYF.

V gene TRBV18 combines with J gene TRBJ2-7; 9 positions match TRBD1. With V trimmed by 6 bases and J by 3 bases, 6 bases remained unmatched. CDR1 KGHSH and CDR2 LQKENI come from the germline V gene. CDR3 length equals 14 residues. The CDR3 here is CASSPDRGGYEQYF. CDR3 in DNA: TGTGCCAGCTCCCCGGACAGGGGTGGCTACGAGCAGTACTTC.

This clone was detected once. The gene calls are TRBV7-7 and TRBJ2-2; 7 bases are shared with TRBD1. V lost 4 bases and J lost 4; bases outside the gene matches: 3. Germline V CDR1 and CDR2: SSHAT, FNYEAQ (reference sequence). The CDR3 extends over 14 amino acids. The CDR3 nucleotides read TGTGCCAGCAGCTGGGACAGAAGCACCGGGGAGCTGTTTTTT. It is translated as CASSWDRSTGELFF.

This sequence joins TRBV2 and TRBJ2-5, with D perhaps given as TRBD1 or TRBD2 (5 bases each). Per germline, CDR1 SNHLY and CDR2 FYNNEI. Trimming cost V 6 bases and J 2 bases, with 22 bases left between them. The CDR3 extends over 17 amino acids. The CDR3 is CASRRLRGPGRQETQYF. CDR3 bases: TGTGCCAGCAGAAGGTTACGAGGGCCAGGGCGACAAGAGACCCAGTACTTC.

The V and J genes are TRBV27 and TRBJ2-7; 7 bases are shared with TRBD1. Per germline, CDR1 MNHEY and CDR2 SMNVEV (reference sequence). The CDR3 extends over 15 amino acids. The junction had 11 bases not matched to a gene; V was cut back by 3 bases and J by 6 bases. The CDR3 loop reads CASSFLDGRGSEQYF. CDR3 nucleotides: TGTGCCAGCAGTTTCTTAGATGGCAGGGGGAGCGAGCAGTACTTC.

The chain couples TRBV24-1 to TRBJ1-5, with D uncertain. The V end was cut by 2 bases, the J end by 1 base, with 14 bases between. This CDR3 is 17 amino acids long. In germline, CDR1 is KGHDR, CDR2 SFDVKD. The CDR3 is CATSDSDPIGSNQPQHF. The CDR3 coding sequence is TGTGCCACCAGTGATTCCGATCCTATTGGGAGCAATCAGCCCCAGCATTTT.

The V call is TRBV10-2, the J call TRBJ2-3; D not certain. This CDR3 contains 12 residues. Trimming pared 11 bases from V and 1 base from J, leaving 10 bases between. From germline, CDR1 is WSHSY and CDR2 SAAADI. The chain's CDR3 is CAGGEGTDTQYF. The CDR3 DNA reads TGCGCCGGCGGTGAAGGCACAGATACGCAGTATTTT.

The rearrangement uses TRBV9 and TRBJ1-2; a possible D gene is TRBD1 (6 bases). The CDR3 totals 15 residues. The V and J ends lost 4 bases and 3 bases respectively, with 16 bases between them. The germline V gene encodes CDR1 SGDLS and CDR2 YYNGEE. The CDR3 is CASSFTVQGDYGYTF. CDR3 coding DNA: TGTGCCAGCAGCTTTACAGTACAGGGAGACTATGGCTACACCTTC.

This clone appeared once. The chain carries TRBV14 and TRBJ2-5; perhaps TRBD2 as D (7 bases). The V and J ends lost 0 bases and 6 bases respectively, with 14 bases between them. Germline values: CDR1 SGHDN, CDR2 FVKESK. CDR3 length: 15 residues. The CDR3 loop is CASSQDPGGSKTQYF. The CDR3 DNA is TGTGCCAGCAGCCAAGATCCGGGGGGCAGCAAGACCCAGTACTTC.

CDR3 sequence (DNA): TGTGCCAGCAGCCAAGATCCCAAAGGGGTGAACTATGGCTACACCTTC. Protein: CASSQDPKGVNYGYTF. J is TRBJ1-2 and V is TRBV14; possibly TRBD1 for D (5 bases). This CDR3 has 16 residues. Trimming shortened V by 0 bases and J by 2 bases, and 13 bases separated the two germline ends. Germline V gene data show CDR1 as SGHDN and CDR2 as FVKESK.

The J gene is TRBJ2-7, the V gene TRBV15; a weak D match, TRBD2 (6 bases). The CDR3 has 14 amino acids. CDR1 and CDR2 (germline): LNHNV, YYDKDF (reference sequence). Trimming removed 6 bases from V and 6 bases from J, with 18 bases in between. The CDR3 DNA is TGTGCCACCAGTCAACGAGGTCAGGGAGGCGAGCAGTACTTC. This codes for CATSQRGQGGEQYF.

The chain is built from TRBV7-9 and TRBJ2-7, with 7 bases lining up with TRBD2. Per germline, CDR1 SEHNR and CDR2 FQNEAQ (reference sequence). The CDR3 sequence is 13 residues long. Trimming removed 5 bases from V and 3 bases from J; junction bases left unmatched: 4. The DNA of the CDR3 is TGTGCCAGCAGCCAGCGGGACTTCTACGAGCAGTACTTC. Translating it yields CASSQRDFYEQYF.

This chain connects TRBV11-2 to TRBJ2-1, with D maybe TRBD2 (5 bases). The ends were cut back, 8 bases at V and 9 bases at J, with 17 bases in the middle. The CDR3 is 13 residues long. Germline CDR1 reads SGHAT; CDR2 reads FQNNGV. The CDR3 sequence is CASHIVTGSEQFF. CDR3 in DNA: TGTGCCAGCCACATCGTCACGGGAAGTGAGCAGTTCTTC.

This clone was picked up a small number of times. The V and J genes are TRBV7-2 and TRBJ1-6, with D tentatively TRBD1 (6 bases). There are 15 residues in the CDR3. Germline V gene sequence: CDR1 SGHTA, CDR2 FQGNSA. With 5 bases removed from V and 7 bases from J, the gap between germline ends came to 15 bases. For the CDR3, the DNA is TGTGCCAGCAGCGCTCGGACAGCGGAGAATTCACCCCTCCACTTT. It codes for CASSARTAENSPLHF. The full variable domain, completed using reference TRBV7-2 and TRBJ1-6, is GAGVSQSPSNKVTEKGKDVELRCDPISGHTALYWYRQSLGQGLEFLIYFQGNSAPDKSGLPSDRFSAERTGGSVSTLTIQRTQQEDSAVYLCASSARTAENSPLHFGNGTRLTVT.

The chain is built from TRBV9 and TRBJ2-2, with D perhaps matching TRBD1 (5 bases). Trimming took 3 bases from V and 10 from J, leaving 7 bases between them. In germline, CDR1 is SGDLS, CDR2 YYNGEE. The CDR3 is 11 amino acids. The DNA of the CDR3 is TGTGCCAGCAGCGGCGGACAGGAGCTGTTTTTT. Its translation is CASSGGQELFF. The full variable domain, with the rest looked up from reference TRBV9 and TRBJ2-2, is DSGVTQTPKHLITATGQRVTLRCSPRSGDLSVYWYQQSLDQGLQFLIQYYNGEERAKGNILERFSAQQFPDLHSELNLSSLELGDSALYFCASSGGQELFFGEGSRLTVL.

The CDR3 loop is CASSSRLAGRDTQYF. Here the CDR3 DNA reads TGTGCCAGCAGCTCCCGACTAGCGGGGAGAGATACGCAGTATTTT. The V call is TRBV11-2, the J call TRBJ2-3, with 11 nucleotides matching TRBD2. Trimming removed 4 bases from V and 5 bases from J; junction bases left unmatched: 5. The CDR3 covers 15 residues. Germline V gives CDR1 SGHAT, CDR2 FQNNGV.

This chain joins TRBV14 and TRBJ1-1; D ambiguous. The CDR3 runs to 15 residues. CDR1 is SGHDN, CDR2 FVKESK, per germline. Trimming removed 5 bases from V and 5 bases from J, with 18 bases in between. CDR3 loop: CASSSGLGGYTEAFF. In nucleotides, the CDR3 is TGTGCCAGCAGCTCCGGGCTCGGCGGGTATACTGAAGCTTTCTTT. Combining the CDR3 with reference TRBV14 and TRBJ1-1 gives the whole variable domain EAGVTQFPSHSVIEKGQTVTLRCDPISGHDNLYWYRRVMGKEIKFLLHFVKESKQDESGMPNNRFLAERTGGTYSTLKVQPAELEDSGVYFCASSSGLGGYTEAFFGQGTRLTVV.

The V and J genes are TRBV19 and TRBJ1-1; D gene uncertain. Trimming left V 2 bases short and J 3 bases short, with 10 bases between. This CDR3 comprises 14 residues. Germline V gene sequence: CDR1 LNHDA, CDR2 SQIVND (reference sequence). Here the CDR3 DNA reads TGTGCCAGTAGTATACGGGGTAGGGACACTGAAGCTTTCTTT. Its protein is CASSIRGRDTEAFF.

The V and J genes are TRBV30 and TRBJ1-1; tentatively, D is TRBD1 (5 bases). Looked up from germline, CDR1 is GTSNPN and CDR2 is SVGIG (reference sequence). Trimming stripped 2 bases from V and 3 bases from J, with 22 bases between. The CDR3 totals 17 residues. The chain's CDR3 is CAWSPKRAPGGDTEAFF. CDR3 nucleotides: TGTGCCTGGAGTCCAAAGCGGGCCCCGGGGGGAGACACTGAAGCTTTCTTT.

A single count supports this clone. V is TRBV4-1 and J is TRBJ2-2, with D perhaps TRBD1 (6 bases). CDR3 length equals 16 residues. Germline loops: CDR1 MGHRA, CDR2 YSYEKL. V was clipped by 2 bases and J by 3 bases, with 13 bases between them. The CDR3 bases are TGCGCCAGCAGCCAAACCCTTGAGGGGGACACCGGGGAGCTGTTTTTT. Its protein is CASSQTLEGDTGELFF.

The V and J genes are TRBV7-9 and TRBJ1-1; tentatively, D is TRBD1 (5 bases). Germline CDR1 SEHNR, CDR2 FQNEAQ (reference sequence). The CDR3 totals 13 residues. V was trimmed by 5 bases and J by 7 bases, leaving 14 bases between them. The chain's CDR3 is CASSPGYQGEAFF. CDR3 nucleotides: TGTGCCAGCAGCCCCGGATACCAGGGTGAAGCTTTCTTT.

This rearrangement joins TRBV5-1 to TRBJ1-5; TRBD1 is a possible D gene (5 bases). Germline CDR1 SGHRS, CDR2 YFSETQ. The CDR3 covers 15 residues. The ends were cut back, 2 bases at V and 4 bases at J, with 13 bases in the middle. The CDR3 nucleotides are TGCGCCAGCAGCTTCGAGGGGAATTGGAATCAGCCCCAGCATTTT. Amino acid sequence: CASSFEGNWNQPQHF.

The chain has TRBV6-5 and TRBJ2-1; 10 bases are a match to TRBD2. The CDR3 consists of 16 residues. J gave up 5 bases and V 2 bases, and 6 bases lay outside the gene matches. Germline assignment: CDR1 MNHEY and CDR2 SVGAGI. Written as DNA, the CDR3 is TGTGCCAGCAGTTACAGCGGGCTAGCGGGGGACAATGAGCAGTTCTTC. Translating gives CASSYSGLAGDNEQFF.

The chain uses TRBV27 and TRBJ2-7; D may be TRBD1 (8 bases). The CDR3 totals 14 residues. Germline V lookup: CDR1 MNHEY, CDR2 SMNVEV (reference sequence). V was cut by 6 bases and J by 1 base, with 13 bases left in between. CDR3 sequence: CASRQQGGSYEQYF. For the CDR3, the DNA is TGTGCCAGCAGACAACAGGGGGGGTCCTACGAGCAGTACTTC.

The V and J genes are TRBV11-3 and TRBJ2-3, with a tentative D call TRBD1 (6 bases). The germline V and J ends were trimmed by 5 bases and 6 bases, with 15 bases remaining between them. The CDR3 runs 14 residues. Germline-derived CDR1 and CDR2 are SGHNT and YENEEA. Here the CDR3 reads CASSETGPADTQYF. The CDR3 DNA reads TGTGCCAGCAGCGAGACAGGCCCCGCGGATACGCAGTATTTT.

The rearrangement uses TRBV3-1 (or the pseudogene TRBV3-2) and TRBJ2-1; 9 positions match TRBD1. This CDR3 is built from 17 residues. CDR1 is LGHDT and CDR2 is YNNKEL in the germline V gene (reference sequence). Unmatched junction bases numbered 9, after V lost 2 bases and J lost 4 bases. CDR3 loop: CASSQWDRASRYNEQFF. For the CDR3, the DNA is TGTGCCAGCAGCCAATGGGACAGGGCGAGTAGGTACAATGAGCAGTTCTTC.

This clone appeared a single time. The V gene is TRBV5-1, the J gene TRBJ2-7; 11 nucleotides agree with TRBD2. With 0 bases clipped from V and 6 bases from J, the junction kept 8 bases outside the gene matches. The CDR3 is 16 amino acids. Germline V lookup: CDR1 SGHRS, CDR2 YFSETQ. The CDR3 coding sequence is TGCGCCAGCAGCTTGGGGTCGACTAGCGGGGTTGGCGAGCAGTACTTC. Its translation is CASSLGSTSGVGEQYF.

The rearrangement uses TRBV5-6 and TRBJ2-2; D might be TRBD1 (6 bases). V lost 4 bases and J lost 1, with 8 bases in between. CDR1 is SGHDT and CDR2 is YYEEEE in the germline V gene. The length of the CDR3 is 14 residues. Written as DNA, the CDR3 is TGTGCCAGCAGCCAGGGACAGAACACCGGGGAGCTGTTTTTT. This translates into CASSQGQNTGELFF.

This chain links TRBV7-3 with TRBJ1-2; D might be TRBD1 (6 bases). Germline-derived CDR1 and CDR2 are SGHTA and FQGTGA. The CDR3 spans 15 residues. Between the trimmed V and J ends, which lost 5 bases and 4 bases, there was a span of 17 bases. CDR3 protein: CASSQGGERIYGYTF. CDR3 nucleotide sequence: TGTGCCAGCAGCCAAGGGGGGGAACGGATCTATGGCTACACCTTC. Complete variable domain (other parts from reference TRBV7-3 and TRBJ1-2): GAGVSQTPSNKVTEKGKYVELRCDPISGHTALYWYRQSLGQGPEFLIYFQGTGAADDSGLPNDRFFAVRPEGSVSTLKIQRTERGDSAVYLCASSQGGERIYGYTFGSGTRLTVV.